This T cell receptor (beta chain) was obtained from a study of blood T cell repertoires in COVID-19. Study-wide background: PBMCs, B-cell-depleted T cells, or T cells were the source of the cDNA or gDNA that made up the material.

In the study's own analysis: The authors estimated nucleated cell counts from reference gene primer amplification. TCRdb keeps only in-frame clones here, not all; method: immunoSEQ multiplex PCR. V, J and clone size are taken as reported in that table, and D and trimming were inferred from the DNA itself. Of 150,000 to 200,000 clones listed, 86% are singletons. Germline V gene sequence: CDR1 ENHRY, CDR2 SYGVKD. V gave up 9 bases and J gave up 7 bases; unmatched junction bases: 9. The CDR3 sequence is 14 residues long. V is TRBV10-3 and J is TRBJ1-6, with TRBD1 matching over 7 bases. This sequence was found in a woman aged 80 or older in a cohort sampled during active or convalescent COVID-19. Sequencing used peripheral blood. The CDR3 here is CAIRITGVNSPLHF. The CDR3 DNA sequence: TGTGCCATACGAATTACAGGGGTGAATTCACCCCTCCACTTT.